This T cell receptor (beta chain) was recovered during a study of cytomegalovirus exposure and HLA in healthy donors. Primers: 60 Vbeta forward and 13 Jbeta reverse. Libraries were prepared by immunoSEQ multiplex PCR; TCRdb keeps only in-frame clonotypes and omits some of them. Among 25,000 to 35,000 clones listed, roughly 60% were seen once. A remark on this clone: The antigen remains unidentified.

The study, taken as a whole, reports: 164 TCR beta chains were listed as cytomegalovirus-associated. Later findings reportedly placed an Asian-associated ancestry cluster below the roughly 660-donor mean for N-insertions. Whilst most TCR sequences proved rare, a subset of public TCRs occurred across many donors.

Germline V gene data show CDR1 as SQVTM and CDR2 as ANQGSEA. V lost 6 bases to trimming and J lost 4 bases, with 16 bases between them. This CDR3 contains 13 residues. The genes are TRBV29-1 and TRBJ2-7; D perhaps matches TRBD1 (7 bases). The receptor's source is a man in his fifties or sixties in good health and CMV-seropositive. The sample comprised PBMCs. The CDR3 DNA is TGCAGCGTCAACGGGGGCAGGGGGTACGAGCAGTACTTC. Protein: CSVNGGRGYEQYF.